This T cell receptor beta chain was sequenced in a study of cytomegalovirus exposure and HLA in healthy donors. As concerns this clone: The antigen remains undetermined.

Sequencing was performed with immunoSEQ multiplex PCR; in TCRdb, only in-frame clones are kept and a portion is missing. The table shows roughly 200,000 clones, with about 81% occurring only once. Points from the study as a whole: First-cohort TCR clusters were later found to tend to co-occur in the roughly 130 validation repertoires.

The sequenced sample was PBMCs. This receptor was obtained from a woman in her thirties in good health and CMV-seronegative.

CDR3 sequence reads: CASSLARTGLADTQYF. As DNA, the CDR3 is TGCGCCAGCAGCTTGGCTAGGACAGGGTTGGCAGATACGCAGTATTTT. The V call is TRBV5-1, the J call TRBJ2-3, with 8 bases identical to TRBD1. Trimming removed 0 bases from V and 4 bases from J; junction bases left unmatched: 7. This CDR3 contains 16 residues. The germline V gene encodes CDR1 SGHRS and CDR2 YFSETQ.